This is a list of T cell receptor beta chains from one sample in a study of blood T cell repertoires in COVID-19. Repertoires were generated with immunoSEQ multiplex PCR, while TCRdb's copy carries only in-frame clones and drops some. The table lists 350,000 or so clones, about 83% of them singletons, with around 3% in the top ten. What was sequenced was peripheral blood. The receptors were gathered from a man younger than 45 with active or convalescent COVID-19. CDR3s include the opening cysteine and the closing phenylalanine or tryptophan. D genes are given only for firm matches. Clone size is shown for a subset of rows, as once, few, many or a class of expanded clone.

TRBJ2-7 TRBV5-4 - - CASSLGGSEYEQYF TGTGCCAGCAGCTTGGGTGGTAGCGAGTACGAGCAGTACTTC
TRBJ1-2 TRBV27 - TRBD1 CASSPFGTGFYGYTF TGTGCCAGCAGTCCGTTCGGGACAGGGTTCTATGGCTACACCTTC
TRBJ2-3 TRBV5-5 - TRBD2 CASSLSAGASDTQYF TGTGCCAGCAGCTTGTCAGCGGGGGCCTCAGATACGCAGTATTTT
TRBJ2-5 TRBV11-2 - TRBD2 CASSLVSGSETQYF TGTGCCAGCAGCTTAGTTAGCGGGAGTGAGACCCAGTACTTC
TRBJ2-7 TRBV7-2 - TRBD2 CASSSWRGRGVPFEQYF TGTGCCAGCAGCTCTTGGCGGGGGAGAGGTGTCCCCTTCGAGCAGTACTTC
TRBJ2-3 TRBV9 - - CASSPPGSSDTQYF TGTGCCAGCAGCCCCCCGGGGTCGTCAGATACGCAGTATTTT
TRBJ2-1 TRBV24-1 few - CATSDTAGYNEQFF TGTGCCACCAGTGATACCGCAGGGTACAATGAGCAGTTCTTC
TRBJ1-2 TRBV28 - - CASSLSITGGSYGYTF TGTGCCAGCAGTTTATCCATAACTGGGGGGTCGTATGGCTACACCTTC
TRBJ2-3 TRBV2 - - CASSVLSQAADTQYF TGTGCCAGCAGTGTATTATCGCAAGCGGCAGATACGCAGTATTTT
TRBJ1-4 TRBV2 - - CASSEGGQVANEKLFF TGTGCCAGCAGTGAAGGTGGGCAGGTGGCTAATGAAAAACTGTTTTTT
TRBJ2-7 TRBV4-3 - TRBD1 CASSQDDRGAYEQYF TGCGCCAGCAGCCAAGATGACAGGGGAGCCTACGAGCAGTACTTC
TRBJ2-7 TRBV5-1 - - CASSLELLSYEQYF TGCGCCAGCAGCTTGGAACTGCTCTCCTACGAGCAGTACTTC
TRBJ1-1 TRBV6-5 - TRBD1 CASRPGQGETEAFF TGTGCCAGCAGGCCGGGACAGGGAGAGACTGAAGCTTTCTTT
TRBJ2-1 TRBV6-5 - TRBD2 CASSPLAGGSNEQFF TGTGCCAGCAGTCCCCTAGCGGGAGGTTCCAATGAGCAGTTCTTC
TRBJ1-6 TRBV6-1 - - CASSDSSGTPNSPLHF TGTGCCAGCAGTGATAGTTCCGGGACACCTAATTCACCCCTCCACTTT
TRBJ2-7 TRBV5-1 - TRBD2 CASSLGPATSGASYEQYF TGCGCCAGCAGCTTAGGTCCTGCCACTAGCGGGGCCTCCTACGAGCAGTACTTC
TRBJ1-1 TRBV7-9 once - CASSPGERGAFF TGTGCCAGCAGCCCAGGGGAAAGGGGAGCTTTCTTT
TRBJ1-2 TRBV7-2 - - CASSWGGNYGYTF TGTGCCAGCAGCTGGGGAGGGAACTATGGCTACACCTTC
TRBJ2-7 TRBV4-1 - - CASSARDTTYEQYF TGCGCCAGCAGCGCCCGGGACACTACCTACGAGCAGTACTTC
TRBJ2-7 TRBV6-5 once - CASKETLYEQYF TGTGCCAGCAAGGAGACCCTCTACGAGCAGTACTTC
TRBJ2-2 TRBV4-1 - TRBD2 CASSSRSSGRAYERELFF TGCGCCAGCAGCTCTCGCTCTAGCGGGAGGGCCTATGAAAGGGAGCTGTTTTTT
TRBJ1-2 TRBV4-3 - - CASSQTGSRGYTF TGCGCCAGCAGCCAAACAGGGTCTCGCGGCTACACCTTC
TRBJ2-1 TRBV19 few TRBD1 CASRDRGLSSYNEQFF TGTGCCTCCCGGGACAGGGGCCTAAGCTCCTACAATGAGCAGTTCTTC
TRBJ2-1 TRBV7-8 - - CASSLTRGLITTGYNEQFF TGTGCCAGCAGCTTAACAAGGGGATTAATTACGACCGGCTACAATGAGCAGTTCTTC
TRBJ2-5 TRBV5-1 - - CASSLNAGDFETQYF TGCGCCAGCAGCTTGAACGCCGGGGATTTTGAGACCCAGTACTTC
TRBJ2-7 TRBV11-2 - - CASSLGQSYEQYF TGTGCCAGCAGCTTAGGGCAAAGCTACGAGCAGTACTTC
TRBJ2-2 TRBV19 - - CASSPGGTANTGELFF TGTGCCAGTAGTCCTGGGGGGACAGCAAACACCGGGGAGCTGTTTTTT
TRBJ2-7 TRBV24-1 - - CATSDSQVPPYEQYF TGTGCCACCAGTGATTCTCAGGTCCCCCCCTACGAGCAGTACTTC
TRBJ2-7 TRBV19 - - CASSTIEAGLYEQYF TGTGCCAGTAGTACGATTGAGGCTGGACTTTACGAGCAGTACTTC
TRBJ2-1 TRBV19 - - CASSIDPSYNEQFF TGTGCCAGTAGTATAGACCCCTCTTACAATGAGCAGTTCTTC
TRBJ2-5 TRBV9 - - CASSVEGGPGTQYF TGTGCCAGCAGCGTAGAAGGGGGACCCGGGACCCAGTACTTC
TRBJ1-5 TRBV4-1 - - CASSQEGRAPYSNQPQHF TGCGCCAGCAGCCAAGAGGGCAGGGCCCCATATAGCAATCAGCCCCAGCATTTT
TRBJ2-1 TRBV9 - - CASSVESSYNEQFF TGTGCCAGCAGCGTCGAGAGCTCCTACAATGAGCAGTTCTTC
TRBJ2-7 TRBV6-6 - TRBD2 CASSYSGGSSYEQYF TGTGCCAGCAGTTACTCCGGGGGGAGCTCCTACGAGCAGTACTTC
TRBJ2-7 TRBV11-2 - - CASSRGYEQYF TGTGCCAGCAGCCGCGGCTACGAGCAGTACTTC
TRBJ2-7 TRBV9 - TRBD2 CASSVEGGRAYEQYF TGTGCCAGCAGCGTAGAGGGCGGGAGAGCCTACGAGCAGTACTTC
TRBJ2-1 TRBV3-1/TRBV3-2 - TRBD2 CASSQGGLARSYNEQFF TGTGCCAGCAGCCAAGGGGGACTAGCACGATCCTACAATGAGCAGTTCTTC
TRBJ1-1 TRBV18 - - CASSGSDRYTEAFF TGTGCCAGCTCAGGCTCGGACAGATACACTGAAGCTTTCTTT
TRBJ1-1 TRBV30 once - CAWSLPGYGDTEAFF TGTGCCTGGAGTCTGCCAGGGTACGGCGACACTGAAGCTTTCTTT
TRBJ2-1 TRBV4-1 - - CASSQAWRDNEQFF TGCGCCAGCAGCCAAGCCTGGAGGGACAATGAGCAGTTCTTC
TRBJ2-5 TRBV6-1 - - CASSGPGQPFQETQYF TGTGCCAGCAGTGGTCCGGGACAACCTTTCCAAGAGACCCAGTACTTC
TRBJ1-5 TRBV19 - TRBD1 CASSISGTGGIPQHF TGTGCCAGTAGTATTTCCGGGACAGGTGGTATTCCCCAGCATTTT